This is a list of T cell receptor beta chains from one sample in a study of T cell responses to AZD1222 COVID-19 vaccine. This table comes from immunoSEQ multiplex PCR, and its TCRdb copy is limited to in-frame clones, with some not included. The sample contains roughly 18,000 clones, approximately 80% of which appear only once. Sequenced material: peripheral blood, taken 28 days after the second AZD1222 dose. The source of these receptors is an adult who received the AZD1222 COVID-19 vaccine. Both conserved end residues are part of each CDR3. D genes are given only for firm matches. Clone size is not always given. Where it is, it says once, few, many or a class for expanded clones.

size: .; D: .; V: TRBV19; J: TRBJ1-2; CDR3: CASSPGSGNYGYTF; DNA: TGTGCCAGTAGTCCAGGGTCCGGAAACTATGGCTACACCTTC
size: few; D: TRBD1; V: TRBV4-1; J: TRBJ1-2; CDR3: CASRGTGEKGYTF; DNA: TGCGCCAGCAGGGGGACAGGGGAGAAGGGCTACACCTTC
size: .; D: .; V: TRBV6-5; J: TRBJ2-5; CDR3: CASSRGFSETQYF; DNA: TGTGCCAGCAGTCGGGGCTTTTCGGAGACCCAGTACTTC
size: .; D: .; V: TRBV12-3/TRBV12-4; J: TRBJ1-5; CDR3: CASSPGPQPQHF; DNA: TGTGCCAGCAGTCCCGGACCTCAGCCCCAGCATTTT
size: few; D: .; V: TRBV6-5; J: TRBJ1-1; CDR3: CASSYGGPNTEAFF; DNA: TGTGCCAGCAGTTATGGGGGCCCGAACACTGAAGCTTTCTTT
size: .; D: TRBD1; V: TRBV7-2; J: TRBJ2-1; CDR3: CASSPRGQGSNEQFF; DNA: TGTGCCAGCAGCCCAAGGGGGCAGGGCAGCAATGAGCAGTTCTTC
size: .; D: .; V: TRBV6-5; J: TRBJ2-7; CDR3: CASSLGASYEQYF; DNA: TGTGCCAGCAGTCTCGGGGCCTCCTACGAGCAGTACTTC
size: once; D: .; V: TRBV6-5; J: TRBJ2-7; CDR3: CASGVPYEQYF; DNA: TGTGCCAGCGGGGTTCCCTACGAGCAGTACTTC
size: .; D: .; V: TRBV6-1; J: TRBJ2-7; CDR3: CASSEEHTYGHEQYF; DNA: TGTGCCAGCAGTGAAGAGCACACCTACGGGCACGAGCAGTACTTC
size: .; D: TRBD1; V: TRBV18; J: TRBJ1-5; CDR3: CASSPGQGSQPQHF; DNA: TGTGCCAGCTCACCGGGACAGGGTAGTCAGCCCCAGCATTTT
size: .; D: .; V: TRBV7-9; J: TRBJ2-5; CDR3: CASSPAHQETQYF; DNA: TGTGCCAGCAGCCCGGCGCACCAAGAGACCCAGTACTTC
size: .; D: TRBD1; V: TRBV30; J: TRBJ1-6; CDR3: CAWNPGTVSSYNSPLHF; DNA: TGTGCCTGGAACCCTGGGACAGTCAGCTCCTATAATTCACCCCTCCACTTT
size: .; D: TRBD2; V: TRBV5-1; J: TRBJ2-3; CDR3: CASSSGGASDTQYF; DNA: TGCGCCAGCAGTAGCGGGGGGGCCAGCGATACGCAGTATTTT
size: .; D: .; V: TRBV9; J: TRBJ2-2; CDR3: CASSVAGLGTGELFF; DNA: TGTGCCAGCAGCGTAGCCGGGCTCGGCACCGGGGAGCTGTTTTTT
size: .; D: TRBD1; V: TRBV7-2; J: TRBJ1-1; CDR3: CASSPTGGRAEAFF; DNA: TGTGCCAGCAGCCCCACAGGGGGGAGGGCTGAAGCTTTCTTT
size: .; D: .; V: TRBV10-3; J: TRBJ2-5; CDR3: CAISESGIQETQYF; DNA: TGTGCCATCAGTGAGTCGGGCATCCAAGAGACCCAGTACTTC
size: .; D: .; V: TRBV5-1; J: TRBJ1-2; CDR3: CASSLRGESWDYTF; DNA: TGCGCCAGCAGCTTGAGGGGGGAATCGTGGGACTACACCTTC
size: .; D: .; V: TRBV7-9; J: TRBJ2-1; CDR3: CASSFGGDNEQFF; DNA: TGTGCCAGCAGCTTCGGGGGTGACAATGAGCAGTTCTTC
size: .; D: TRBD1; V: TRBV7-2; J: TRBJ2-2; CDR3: CASSLAGGQGSGELFF; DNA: TGTGCCAGCAGCTTAGCGGGGGGACAGGGGTCCGGGGAGCTGTTTTTT
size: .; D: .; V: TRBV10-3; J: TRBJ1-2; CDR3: CAIYSYQSGVGYTF; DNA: TGTGCCATCTACAGTTATCAGTCCGGAGTTGGCTACACCTTC
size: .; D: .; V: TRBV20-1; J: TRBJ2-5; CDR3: CSGQTVETQYF; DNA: TGCAGTGGCCAAACCGTGGAGACCCAGTACTTC